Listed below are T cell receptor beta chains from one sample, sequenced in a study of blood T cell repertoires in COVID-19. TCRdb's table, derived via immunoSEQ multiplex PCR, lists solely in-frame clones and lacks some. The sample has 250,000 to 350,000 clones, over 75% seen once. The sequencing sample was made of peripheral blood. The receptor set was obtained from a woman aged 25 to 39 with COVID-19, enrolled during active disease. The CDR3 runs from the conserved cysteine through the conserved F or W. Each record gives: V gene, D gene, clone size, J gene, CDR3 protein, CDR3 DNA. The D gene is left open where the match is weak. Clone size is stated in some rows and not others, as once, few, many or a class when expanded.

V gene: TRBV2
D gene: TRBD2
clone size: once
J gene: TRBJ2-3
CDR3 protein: CASSTTSGSGDTQYF
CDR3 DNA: TGTGCCAGCAGTACGACTAGCGGGAGCGGAGATACGCAGTATTTT

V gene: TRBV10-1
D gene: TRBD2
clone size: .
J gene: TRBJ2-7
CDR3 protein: CASSEESASGRQEQYF
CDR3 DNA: TGCGCCAGCAGTGAGGAAAGTGCTAGCGGGAGGCAAGAGCAGTACTTC

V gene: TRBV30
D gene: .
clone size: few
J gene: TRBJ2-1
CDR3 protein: CAWKDKLVTYNEQFF
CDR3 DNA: TGTGCCTGGAAAGACAAACTGGTTACCTACAATGAGCAGTTCTTC

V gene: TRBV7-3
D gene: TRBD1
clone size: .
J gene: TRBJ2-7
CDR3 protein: CASSSEQGGEQYF
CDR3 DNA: TGTGCCAGCAGCTCGGAACAGGGGGGCGAGCAGTACTTC

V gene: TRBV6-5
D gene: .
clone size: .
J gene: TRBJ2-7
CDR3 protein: CASSPGGTASGEQYF
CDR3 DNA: TGTGCCAGCAGCCCCGGCGGGACAGCCTCGGGCGAGCAGTACTTC

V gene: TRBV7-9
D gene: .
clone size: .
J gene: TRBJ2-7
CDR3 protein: CASSPLYEQYF
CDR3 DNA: TGTGCCAGCAGCCCCCTGTACGAGCAGTACTTC

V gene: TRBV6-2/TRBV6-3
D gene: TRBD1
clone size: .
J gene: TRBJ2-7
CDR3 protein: CASSVPGQAYEQYF
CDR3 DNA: TGTGCCAGCAGTGTTCCGGGACAGGCCTACGAGCAGTACTTC

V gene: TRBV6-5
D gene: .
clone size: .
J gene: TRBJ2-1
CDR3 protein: CASTKGANQEQFF
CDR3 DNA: TGTGCCAGCACCAAAGGGGCAAACCAGGAGCAGTTCTTC

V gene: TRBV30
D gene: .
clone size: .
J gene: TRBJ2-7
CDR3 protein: CAWSVPAGVPYEQYF
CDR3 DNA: TGTGCCTGGAGTGTACCGGCAGGGGTCCCCTACGAGCAGTACTTC

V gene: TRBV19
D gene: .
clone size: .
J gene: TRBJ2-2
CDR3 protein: CATALTGANSANTGELFF
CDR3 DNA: TGTGCCACAGCCTTAACGGGTGCTAATAGCGCGAACACCGGGGAGCTGTTTTTT

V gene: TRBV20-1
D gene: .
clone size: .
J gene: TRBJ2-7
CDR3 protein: CSVIVQYEQYF
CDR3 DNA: TGCAGTGTTATCGTCCAGTACGAGCAGTACTTC

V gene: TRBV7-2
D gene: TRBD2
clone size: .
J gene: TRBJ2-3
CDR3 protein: CASSPRTSGTDTQYF
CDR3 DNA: TGTGCCAGCAGCCCGCGGACTAGTGGGACAGATACGCAGTATTTT

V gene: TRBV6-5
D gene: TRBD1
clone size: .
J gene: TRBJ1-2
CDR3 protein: CASSYSGTGGYGYTF
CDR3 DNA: TGTGCCAGCAGTTACTCCGGGACAGGGGGCTATGGCTACACCTTC

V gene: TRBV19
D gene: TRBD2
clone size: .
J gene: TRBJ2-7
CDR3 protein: CASSVGLAGINEQYF
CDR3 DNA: TGTGCCAGTAGTGTGGGACTAGCGGGAATCAACGAGCAGTACTTC

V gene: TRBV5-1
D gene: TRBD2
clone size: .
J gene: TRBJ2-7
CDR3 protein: CASSRGTSVGSYEQYF
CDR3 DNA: TGCGCCAGCAGCAGGGGGACTAGCGTGGGCTCCTACGAGCAGTACTTC

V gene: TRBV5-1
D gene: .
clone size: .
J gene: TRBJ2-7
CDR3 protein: CASSATTPYEQYF
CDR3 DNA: TGCGCCAGCAGCGCTACTACACCGTACGAGCAGTACTTC

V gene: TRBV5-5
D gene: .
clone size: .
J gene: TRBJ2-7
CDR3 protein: CASSLENYEYF
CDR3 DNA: TGTGCCAGCAGCTTGGAGAACTATGAGTACTTC

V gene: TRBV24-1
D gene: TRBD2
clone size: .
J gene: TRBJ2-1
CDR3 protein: CATSDVAGGSEQFF
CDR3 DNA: TGTGCCACCAGTGATGTAGCGGGAGGGTCTGAGCAGTTCTTC

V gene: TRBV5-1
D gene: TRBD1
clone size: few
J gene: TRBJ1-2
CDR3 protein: CASSLRDRDPYGYTF
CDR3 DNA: TGCGCCAGCAGCCTTAGAGACAGGGACCCCTATGGCTACACCTTC